A selection of T cell receptor beta chains follows, all from one sample in a study of Graves' ophthalmopathy and Graves' hyperthyroidism. TCRdb recomputed calls from the multiplex PCR reads with MiXCR, one row per CDR3 protein. The sample has a few hundred thousand distinct CDR3 sequences, approximately 21% seen once. Source material: peripheral blood. Every receptor here comes from a woman between 18 and 30 years old with stable Graves' hyperthyroidism. Each CDR3 is given with its conserved first and last residue. The D gene is left open where the match is weak. Size tells how often a clone was seen (once, few, many) or the class of an expanded clone, and some rows leave it out.

V,J,D,size,CDR3,DNA
TRBV2,TRBJ2-7,TRBD1,many,CASRDRGGVPEQYF,TGTGCCAGCAGGGACAGGGGTGGCGTTCCCGAGCAGTACTTC
TRBV20-1,TRBJ2-7,TRBD1,many,CSARVQGAIPAEQYF,TGCAGTGCTAGGGTACAGGGGGCGATACCCGCCGAGCAGTACTTC
TRBV19,TRBJ1-2,NA,NA,CASTQGEYGYTF,TGTGCCAGTACACAGGGAGAATATGGCTACACCTTC
TRBV24-1,TRBJ2-7,TRBD2,NA,CATTDSSGSIHEQYF,TGTGCCACCACTGATTCGAGCGGGAGTATCCACGAGCAGTACTTC
TRBV7-9,TRBJ1-5,NA,many,CASSTTFNNQPQHF,TGTGCCAGCAGCACGACCTTTAACAATCAGCCCCAGCATTTT
TRBV5-1,TRBJ2-7,NA,many,CASSPGAYAYEQYF,TGCGCCAGCAGCCCCGGGGCCTACGCTTACGAGCAGTACTTC
TRBV6-2/TRBV6-3,TRBJ2-7,NA,few,CASSYRRDWEQYF,TGTGCCAGCAGTTATCGAAGGGATTGGGAGCAGTACTTC
TRBV27,TRBJ1-2,NA,NA,CASSLSAGVYGYTF,TGTGCCAGCAGTTTATCCGCAGGCGTCTATGGCTACACCTTC
TRBV6-1,TRBJ1-5,NA,many,CASSEKYQGIQHF,TGTGCCAGCAGTGAAAAGTACCAGGGGATCCAGCATTTT
TRBV15,TRBJ2-7,NA,NA,CATSRDPRGYEQYF,TGTGCCACCAGCAGAGACCCAAGGGGCTACGAGCAGTACTTC
TRBV30,TRBJ2-7,TRBD1,many,CAWRGQGTYEQYF,TGTGCCTGGAGGGGACAGGGAACCTACGAGCAGTACTTC